These 19 T cell receptor beta chains were all obtained from the same sample, sequenced in a study of CD8 T cells in Susac syndrome. Random hexamers were used to reverse transcribe an amount of roughly 0.5 to 1 ug RNA. MiXCR, run by TCRdb on the immunoSEQ multiplex PCR reads, gives a single entry per CDR3 protein. Here the sample spans about 75,000 distinct CDR3 sequences, less than 95% being singletons. Source material: CD8+ T cells from PBMCs. The origin of the receptors is a human donor with Susac syndrome.

The chain joins TRBV7-8 to TRBJ2-7; 7 bases align to TRBD1. The germline CDR1 and CDR2 sequences are SGHVS and FQNEAQ. J gave up 1 base and V 1 base, and 7 bases lay outside the gene matches. This CDR3 contains 16 residues. CDR3 amino acids: CASSLGSQGVSYEQYF. CDR3 DNA: TGTGCCAGCAGCTTAGGGTCTCAGGGGGTATCCTACGAGCAGTACTTC.

The chain carries TRBV7-3 and TRBJ2-7, with 7 bases aligning to TRBD1. After removal of 3 bases from V and 6 bases from J, the junction contained 5 bases not matched to a gene. This CDR3 comprises 13 residues. Looked up from germline, CDR1 is SGHTA and CDR2 is FQGTGA. This CDR3 reads CASSLTPGGEQYF. The CDR3 region has the DNA TGTGCCAGCAGCTTGACCCCAGGGGGCGAGCAGTACTTC.

V usage is TRBV6-5 and J usage is TRBJ2-5; possibly TRBD1 or TRBD2 for D (5 bases each). Germline-derived CDR1 and CDR2 are MNHEY and SVGAGI. V was pared by 2 bases and J by 6 bases, with 16 bases between. CDR3 length: 15 amino acids. The CDR3 DNA reads TGTGCCAGCAGTTACAACCAGGGACGGGCACAGACCCAGTACTTC. Amino acid sequence: CASSYNQGRAQTQYF.

The genes are TRBV20-1 and TRBJ2-1; unclear D gene. Trimming pared 0 bases from V and 8 bases from J, leaving 8 bases between. Germline CDR1 reads DFQATT; CDR2 reads SNEGSKA (reference sequence). The CDR3 has 12 residues. The CDR3 loop is CSARDLTDEQFF. In DNA, the CDR3 is TGCAGTGCTAGAGATCTGACCGATGAGCAGTTCTTC.

The chain employs TRBV19 and TRBJ2-1; TRBD2 aligns across 7 bases. V lost 6 bases and J lost 1; bases outside the gene matches: 6. CDR1 is LNHDA, CDR2 SQIVND, per germline (reference sequence). This CDR3 spans 15 amino acids. The CDR3 here is CASRTSAISYNEQFF. CDR3 nucleotides: TGTGCCAGTAGAACTAGCGCCATATCCTACAATGAGCAGTTCTTC.

The chain couples TRBV7-9 to TRBJ2-3, with a possible D match to TRBD2 (5 bases). Germline CDR1 and CDR2: SEHNR and FQNEAQ (reference sequence). There are 12 residues in the CDR3. V lost 5 bases, J lost 6 bases, and 9 bases lay in between. The CDR3 coding sequence is TGTGCCAGCAGCCGTCAGCGGGATACGCAGTATTTT. It translates to CASSRQRDTQYF.

This clonotype came up once. The genes are TRBV13 and TRBJ2-7; D possibly uses TRBD1 or TRBD2 (5 bases each). Germline CDR1 is PRHDT and CDR2 is FYEKMQ (reference sequence). CDR3 size: 15 residues. Trimming left V 0 bases short and J 0 bases short, with 9 bases between. In DNA, the CDR3 is TGTGCCAGCAGCTTAGGGGGGGTAGGCTCCTACGAGCAGTACTTC. It translates to CASSLGGVGSYEQYF. Full variable domain (remainder filled in from reference TRBV13 and TRBJ2-7): AAGVIQSPRHLIKEKRETATLKCYPIPRHDTVYWYQQGPGQDPQFLISFYEKMQSDKGSIPDRFSAQQFSDYHSELNMSSLELGDSALYFCASSLGGVGSYEQYFGPGTRLTVT.

The chain has TRBV6-5 and TRBJ1-5; possible D gene TRBD1, 6 bases. Trimming removed 8 bases at V and 4 bases at J, with 15 bases between. The CDR3 covers 14 residues. Germline V gene sequence: CDR1 MNHEY, CDR2 SVGAGI. The CDR3 loop is CASRGRGRNQPQHF. CDR3 coding DNA: TGTGCCAGCCGTGGGAGGGGGAGGAATCAGCCCCAGCATTTT.

Remarks on this clonotype: The junction differs from germline at one of its ends, possibly a read error. CDR3 residues: CASSDSNPNEQFF. Written as DNA, the CDR3 is TGTGCCAGCAGTGACTCCAATCCCAATGAGCAGTTCTTC. This sequence joins TRBV6-6 and TRBJ2-1; no clear D gene. CDR3 length: 13 amino acids. The germline CDR1 and CDR2 sequences are MNHNY and SVGAGI (reference sequence).

The V call is TRBV5-4, the J call TRBJ2-5; tentatively, D is TRBD1 or TRBD2 (6 bases each). This CDR3 comprises 16 residues. V dropped 2 bases and J dropped 5 bases, with 19 bases sitting between them. Germline V gene lookup returns CDR1 SGHNT and CDR2 YYREEE (reference sequence). CDR3 amino acids: CASSFAGHPPAETQYF. In DNA form, the CDR3 reads TGTGCCAGCAGCTTCGCGGGACATCCCCCCGCCGAGACCCAGTACTTC. Filled out from reference TRBV5-4 and TRBJ2-5, the complete variable domain reads ETGVTQSPTHLIKTRGQQVTLRCSSQSGHNTVSWYQQALGQGPQFIFQYYREEENGRGNFPPRFSGLQFPNYSSELNVNALELDDSALYLCASSFAGHPPAETQYFGPGTRLLVL.

In this sample, this clonotype turned up a few times. The V and J genes are TRBV9 and TRBJ1-2, with D hard to call. Trimming took off 4 bases at V and 6 bases at J, with 10 bases between the two ends. The CDR3 runs to 12 residues. Germline loops: CDR1 SGDLS, CDR2 YYNGEE. The CDR3 DNA is TGTGCCAGCAGCTCGAGGACGGATGGCTACACCTTC. Its translation: CASSSRTDGYTF.

This clonotype was picked up one time. This chain links TRBV5-1 with TRBJ2-1; 14 positions agree with TRBD2. V shed 2 bases, J shed 15 bases, and the junction held 10 bases outside the gene matches. The CDR3 sequence is 15 residues long. Germline V CDR1 and CDR2: SGHRS, YFSETQ. The chain's CDR3 is CASSFWTSGGPEAFF. In DNA form, the CDR3 reads TGCGCCAGCAGCTTTTGGACTAGCGGGGGGCCAGAGGCGTTCTTC.

The V and J genes are TRBV11-3 and TRBJ2-1; 9 bases line up with TRBD2. J gave up 6 bases and V 1 base, and 4 bases lay outside the gene matches. The CDR3 contains 15 residues. The germline V gene encodes CDR1 SGHNT and CDR2 YENEEA. The DNA for the CDR3 is TGTGCCAGCAGCTTAGTAGCGGGGGACCTCAATGAGCAGTTCTTC. This translates into CASSLVAGDLNEQFF.

The chain uses TRBV29-1 and TRBJ2-7; 7 bases line up with TRBD1. There are 15 residues in the CDR3. Germline V gives CDR1 SQVTM, CDR2 ANQGSEA. V gave up 0 bases and J gave up 2 bases; unmatched junction bases: 7. CDR3 sequence reads: CSVEDRGQRPYEQYF. The CDR3 DNA reads as TGCAGCGTTGAAGACAGGGGACAGAGACCCTACGAGCAGTACTTC.

This chain connects TRBV4-1 to TRBJ2-7; weak D call: TRBD1 (5 bases). This CDR3 has 13 residues. In germline, CDR1 is MGHRA, CDR2 YSYEKL. Between the trimmed V and J ends, which lost 3 bases and 6 bases, there was a span of 12 bases. DNA of the CDR3: TGCGCCAGCAGCCAGCTGTCGACAGCCGAGCAGTACTTC. Protein sequence: CASSQLSTAEQYF.

The chain couples TRBV14 to TRBJ2-7; 9 positions agree with TRBD1. Trimming cost V 2 bases and J 5 bases; bases outside gene matches: 7. Germline CDR1 is SGHDN and CDR2 is FVKESK. The CDR3 contains 15 residues. The CDR3 DNA reads TGTGCCAGCAGCCAACGGGGGACAGGGTTCGACGAGCAGTACTTC. It yields the protein CASSQRGTGFDEQYF.

The V call is TRBV2, the J call TRBJ2-2; perhaps TRBD1 as D (5 bases). The CDR3 is made up of 14 amino acids. Trimming left V 11 bases short and J 6 bases short, with 19 bases between. Germline-derived CDR1 and CDR2 are SNHLY and FYNNEI. The CDR3 loop reads CALRAGPGSGELFF. The CDR3 DNA is TGTGCCTTAAGGGCAGGGCCAGGATCCGGGGAGCTGTTTTTT.

The table lists this clonotype with a count of one. The chain uses TRBV6-2 or TRBV6-3 and TRBJ1-5, with D perhaps matching TRBD1 (6 bases). V lost 6 bases and J 6 bases, leaving 18 bases between the germline ends. CDR1 is MNHEY, CDR2 SVGEGT, per germline. The CDR3 covers 15 residues. The CDR3 nucleotides are TGTGCCAGCAGCCCGGACAGAGAATTAGGTCAGCCCCAGCATTTT. It is translated as CASSPDRELGQPQHF.

The CDR3 reads CASSLMDGELFF. For the CDR3, the DNA is TGCGCCAGCAGCTTAATGGACGGGGAGCTGTTTTTT. The chain links TRBV5-1 to TRBJ2-2, with D hard to call. V was clipped by 2 bases and J by 7 bases, with 6 bases between them. Germline CDR1 reads SGHRS; CDR2 reads YFSETQ. This CDR3 has 12 amino acids.